A selection of T cell receptor beta chains follows, all from one sample in a study of T cell repertoires in cytomegalovirus infection. TCRdb ran MiXCR on the reads and lists one entry per CDR3 protein. The repertoire holds hundreds of thousands of distinct CDR3 sequences, with 32% as singletons. Their target antigens are unknown. Material: cultured CD8+ T cells from PBMCs, obtained from culture after CMV antigen stimulation. The source of these receptors is a human donor in good health (CMV status not recorded). Some clones in this sample may be carry-over from other donors' samples. CDR3s include the opening cysteine and the closing phenylalanine or tryptophan. The D gene is left open where the match is weak. A clone size is listed for some rows: how often the clone was seen (once, few, many), or a class if it is expanded.

clone_size,d_call,j_call,v_call,cdr3_nt,cdr3_aa
few,TRBD1,TRBJ1-4,TRBV6-1,TGTGCCAGCAGACATGGGACAGGGAAAAGGGCTAATGAAAAACTGTTTTTT,CASRHGTGKRANEKLFF
few,NA,TRBJ2-7,TRBV10-3,TGTGCCATCAGGAGAACAACAGGGAACGAGCAGTACTTC,CAIRRTTGNEQYF
many,NA,TRBJ2-1,TRBV11-2,TGTGCCAGCAGCTCCGGGACTTGGGCCGTCTTC,CASSSGTWAVF
few,NA,TRBJ1-1,TRBV6-6,TGTGCCAGCAGTTACGTTCGGGCTTCGAACACTGAAGCTTTCTTT,CASSYVRASNTEAFF
NA,NA,TRBJ1-1,TRBV7-6,TGTGCCACAAAAGGAGACACCTCTGAAGCTTTCTTT,CATKGDTSEAFF
few,TRBD1,TRBJ2-3,TRBV2,TGTGCCAGCTTCCCCGGGACAGCCAGCACAGATACGCAGTATTTT,CASFPGTASTDTQYF
few,NA,TRBJ2-6,TRBV19,TGTGCCAGTAGTATAGGTGGGGGGCCTGGGGCCAACGTCCTGACTTTC,CASSIGGGPGANVLTF
NA,TRBD2,TRBJ2-1,TRBV10-3,TGTGCCATCAGTGAGCCGACTAGCAGATACAATGAGCAGTTCTTC,CAISEPTSRYNEQFF
many,NA,TRBJ2-7,TRBV10-3,TGTGCCATCAGTGGGTCAGCCTACGAGCAGTACTTC,CAISGSAYEQYF
many,NA,TRBJ2-1,TRBV6-1,TGTGCCAGCAGTAAGGACACTCCCTACAATGAGCAGTTCTTC,CASSKDTPYNEQFF
many,NA,TRBJ1-1,TRBV7-8,TGTGCCAGCGGTAAGCCTAACACTGAAGCTTTCTTT,CASGKPNTEAFF
NA,NA,TRBJ1-6,TRBV7-9,TGTGCCAGCAGTTACGAAACCTCGTATTCACCCCTCCACTTT,CASSYETSYSPLHF
NA,TRBD1,TRBJ1-5,TRBV5-6,TGTGCCAGCAGATGGGGACAGCAAGGAGGGTGGGATCAGCCCCAGCATTTT,CASRWGQQGGWDQPQHF
few,TRBD1,TRBJ2-1,TRBV27,TGTGCCAGCAGTTTACCGGGACAGGGTAGCAACAATGAGCAGTTCTTC,CASSLPGQGSNNEQFF
NA,TRBD1,TRBJ1-5,TRBV4-2,TGTGCCAGCAGCCAAGAAGAGGGGGCGGGCAATCAGCCCCAGCATTTT,CASSQEEGAGNQPQHF
NA,TRBD1,TRBJ1-2,TRBV27,TGTGCCAGCGGGGGACAGGGGGCTTTGTGGGGCTACACCTTC,CASGGQGALWGYTF
many,NA,TRBJ2-1,TRBV7-2,TGTGCCAGCAGCCCTAGCTTGGGGTTTAGTCCCTACAATGAGCAGTTCTTC,CASSPSLGFSPYNEQFF
few,NA,TRBJ2-2,TRBV2,TGTGCCAGCCCCGGGGGGCCTACCGGGGAGCTGTTTTTT,CASPGGPTGELFF
few,TRBD1,TRBJ2-6,TRBV7-9,TGTGCCAGCAGCCCTCGGGTCGGACAGGTTATTAGCTCTGGGGCCAACGTCCTGACTTTC,CASSPRVGQVISSGANVLTF
few,TRBD1,TRBJ1-5,TRBV6-6,TGTGCCAGCAGTGACCCGGGGACAGGGAGGGTTCAGCCCCAGCATTTT,CASSDPGTGRVQPQHF
few,TRBD1,TRBJ2-1,TRBV20-1,TGCAGTCCTAGACCGCAGGGGACAGGGCAGTTCTTC,CSPRPQGTGQFF
few,NA,TRBJ1-2,TRBV19,TGTGCCAGTAGTTTCCTCCGGGATGGCTACACCTTC,CASSFLRDGYTF
few,TRBD1,TRBJ1-5,TRBV19,TGTGCCAGTAGTATAGATTTGGGCAGGGGGCGGCCCCAGCATTTT,CASSIDLGRGRPQHF
few,TRBD2,TRBJ2-3,TRBV7-9,TGTGCCAGCGACAGCCCAAAGCGGGGAGCGAATACGCAGTATTTT,CASDSPKRGANTQYF
few,NA,TRBJ2-3,TRBV7-9,TGTGCCAGCAGCCCCGGGGCAGTCCAAGATACGCAGTATTTT,CASSPGAVQDTQYF
few,NA,TRBJ1-1,TRBV19,TGTGCCAGTAGTTCCCGGGACATAGTCGCTGAAGCTTTCTTT,CASSSRDIVAEAFF
NA,TRBD1,TRBJ1-1,TRBV19,TGTGCCAGTAGTCTCGGACAGGGGGCTCTGAACACTGAAGCTTTCTTT,CASSLGQGALNTEAFF
NA,TRBD2,TRBJ2-1,TRBV28,TGTGCCAGCGGATTGCACAAGCGGGACCTCTCCTACAATGAGCAGTTCTTC,CASGLHKRDLSYNEQFF
NA,NA,TRBJ1-6,TRBV27,TGTGCCAGCAGTTTGATTGGGTCACCCCTCCACTTT,CASSLIGSPLHF
NA,TRBD1,TRBJ2-1,TRBV5-6,TGTGCCAGCAGCCCAGACAGGGGGCAATTAAATGAGCAGTTCTTC,CASSPDRGQLNEQFF
many,NA,TRBJ2-5,TRBV7-8,TGTGCCAGCAGCACAGACGCGGCGAAGACCCAGTACTTC,CASSTDAAKTQYF
few,TRBD1,TRBJ1-2,TRBV10-3,TGTGCCATCAGGGACAGGTCTGGCGATGGCTACACCTTC,CAIRDRSGDGYTF
many,TRBD1,TRBJ2-7,TRBV7-9,TGTGCCAGCAGCCTTTGGGGAATCACAGGGGGCGAAGGAAAAACCTACGAGCAGTACTTC,CASSLWGITGGEGKTYEQYF
NA,NA,TRBJ1-5,TRBV15,TGTGCCACCAGCAGAGATCGGGGGAAGCCCCAGCATTTT,CATSRDRGKPQHF
NA,NA,TRBJ1-2,TRBV6-2/TRBV6-3,TGTGCCAGCAGTTACTCAGGGCCAGCCTATGGCTACACCTTC,CASSYSGPAYGYTF
NA,NA,TRBJ2-1,TRBV28,TGTGCCAGCAGCCGCCCCCCAGTCTTCTCCTACAATGAGCAGTTCTTC,CASSRPPVFSYNEQFF
NA,TRBD1,TRBJ1-2,TRBV19,TGTGCCAGTATGTCCTCCTTTCGGGCAGGGGGCCCAGCTCACTATGGCTACACCTTC,CASMSSFRAGGPAHYGYTF